These T cell receptor beta chains were read from a single sample in a study of identical twins. TCRdb passed the 5' RACE reads through MiXCR, listing each CDR3 protein once. This table has approximately 470,000 distinct CDR3 sequences, approximately 15% appearing once. This sample also belongs to another study, concerning yellow fever vaccine responses in identical twins.

The sample was CD4+ T cells sorted from blood. The receptors derive from a woman younger than 35 in good health. Each CDR3 is given with its conserved first and last residue. The D gene is left open where the match is weak. Size is omitted from some rows. Given values are once, few, many or a class for expanded clones.

V gene	clone size	D gene	J gene	CDR3 protein	CDR3 DNA
TRBV27	few	TRBD2	TRBJ2-7	CASSLRTSGYAYEQYF	TGTGCCAGCAGTTTACGGACTAGCGGGTATGCCTACGAGCAGTACTTC
TRBV2	-	TRBD1	TRBJ1-1	CASSVQGRNTEAFF	TGTGCCAGCAGTGTACAGGGGAGGAACACTGAAGCTTTCTTT
TRBV5-1	-	TRBD1	TRBJ2-5	CASSLAGTGKETQYF	TGCGCCAGCAGCTTGGCGGGGACAGGGAAAGAGACCCAGTACTTC
TRBV11-1	once	TRBD2	TRBJ2-3	CASSLASGRAPLTDTQYF	TGTGCCAGCAGCTTAGCTAGCGGGAGGGCTCCCCTAACAGATACGCAGTATTTT
TRBV11-1	few	TRBD1	TRBJ2-1	CASSFGTGANNEQFF	TGTGCCAGCAGCTTTGGGACAGGAGCTAACAATGAGCAGTTCTTC
TRBV20-1	few	-	TRBJ2-1	CSAPRLAYNEQFF	TGCAGTGCGCCCAGGCTAGCTTACAATGAGCAGTTCTTC
TRBV15	few	-	TRBJ2-7	CATSRAGVGAYEQYF	TGTGCCACCAGCAGAGCAGGAGTAGGGGCCTACGAGCAGTACTTC
TRBV7-8	-	TRBD1	TRBJ2-6	CASSFNRDRGTGANVLTF	TGTGCCAGCAGCTTCAACCGGGACAGGGGCACTGGGGCCAACGTCCTGACTTTC
TRBV28	-	-	TRBJ1-5	CASSFLREPNQPQHF	TGTGCCAGCAGTTTTTTGAGGGAGCCCAATCAGCCCCAGCATTTT
TRBV24-1	-	-	TRBJ2-1	CATSDAGRSLYNEQFF	TGTGCCACCAGTGATGCGGGCCGGTCCCTCTACAATGAGCAGTTCTTC
TRBV7-9	few	-	TRBJ1-1	CASGQGMNTEAFF	TGTGCCAGCGGCCAGGGGATGAACACTGAAGCTTTCTTT
TRBV11-2	-	-	TRBJ2-5	CASSYGGLGRQETQYF	TGTGCCAGCAGCTACGGAGGGCTAGGGAGGCAAGAGACCCAGTACTTC
TRBV28	few	TRBD1	TRBJ2-5	CASRSQGAQTQYF	TGTGCCAGCAGGTCACAGGGGGCGCAGACCCAGTACTTC
TRBV28	few	-	TRBJ2-2	CASRVQTGELFF	TGTGCCAGCAGGGTACAGACCGGGGAGCTGTTTTTT
TRBV5-1	few	TRBD1	TRBJ2-4	CASSAGDRGNIQYF	TGCGCCAGCAGCGCGGGGGACAGGGGAAACATTCAGTACTTC
TRBV5-1	few	TRBD2	TRBJ2-7	CASSKPGTSGTYEQYF	TGCGCCAGCAGCAAGCCCGGGACTAGCGGAACCTACGAGCAGTACTTC
TRBV30	few	TRBD1	TRBJ2-2	CAWSTGQWTGELFF	TGTGCCTGGAGTACGGGACAGTGGACCGGGGAGCTGTTTTTT
TRBV20-1	few	-	TRBJ2-3	CSAKDPTDTQYF	TGCAGTGCTAAGGACCCCACAGATACGCAGTATTTT
TRBV6-1	few	-	TRBJ1-2	CASTQEGRYGYTF	TGTGCCAGCACCCAGGAGGGCCGTTATGGCTACACCTTC
TRBV6-2/TRBV6-3	few	-	TRBJ2-4	CASIGNQGNIQYF	TGTGCCAGCATCGGGAATCAGGGCAACATTCAGTACTTC
TRBV10-2	-	-	TRBJ2-2	CATRIPARSTGELFF	TGCGCCACCAGGATCCCGGCCCGAAGCACCGGGGAGCTGTTTTTT
TRBV7-2	-	TRBD2	TRBJ2-3	CASSYELSGRRPDTQYF	TGTGCCAGCAGCTATGAATTGAGCGGGAGGAGACCAGATACGCAGTATTTT
TRBV20-1	few	-	TRBJ2-3	CSGTEGVTDTQYF	TGCAGTGGGACTGAGGGGGTCACAGATACGCAGTATTTT
TRBV12-3/TRBV12-4	-	-	TRBJ2-3	CASSLDNTQYF	TGTGCCAGCAGTTTAGATAATACGCAGTATTTT
TRBV4-1	few	-	TRBJ2-7	CASRPTPTGRYPSSSYEQYF	TGCGCCAGCAGGCCAACCCCGACAGGCCGCTATCCGTCTAGCTCCTACGAGCAGTACTTC
TRBV29-1	few	TRBD1	TRBJ2-4	CSVYGQEINIQYF	TGCAGCGTTTATGGACAGGAAATCAACATTCAGTACTTC
TRBV30	-	TRBD2	TRBJ2-2	CAWSRGGMTGELFF	TGTGCCTGGAGCCGCGGGGGAATGACCGGGGAGCTGTTTTTT
TRBV6-1	-	-	TRBJ2-2	CASRPFSQGAGELFF	TGTGCCAGCAGGCCTTTTAGTCAGGGAGCCGGGGAGCTGTTTTTT
TRBV7-2	-	-	TRBJ2-1	CASSLVRGLRNEQFF	TGTGCCAGCAGCTTAGTTAGAGGATTGCGCAATGAGCAGTTCTTC
TRBV7-2	few	-	TRBJ2-7	CASSLERANSEQYF	TGTGCCAGCAGCTTAGAGAGGGCCAATTCTGAGCAGTACTTC
TRBV5-6	-	TRBD1	TRBJ2-5	CASSLAGTGGETQYF	TGTGCCAGCAGCTTGGCCGGGACAGGGGGAGAGACCCAGTACTTC
TRBV5-1	-	-	TRBJ2-4	CASSLGPENIQYF	TGCGCCAGCAGCTTGGGGCCTGAAAACATTCAGTACTTC
TRBV29-1	few	-	TRBJ1-1	CSVGPPTGWTEAFF	TGCAGCGTTGGCCCTCCAACTGGATGGACTGAAGCTTTCTTT
TRBV27	-	TRBD2	TRBJ2-3	CASSYTGLAGGLGDTQYF	TGTGCCAGCAGTTACACGGGACTAGCGGGAGGCCTGGGAGATACGCAGTATTTT
TRBV5-1	-	-	TRBJ2-3	CASSPETLQADTQYF	TGCGCCAGCAGCCCTGAGACCCTTCAGGCAGATACGCAGTATTTT
TRBV3-1	-	TRBD1	TRBJ1-3	CASSQETGLGNTIYF	TGTGCCAGCAGCCAAGAGACAGGGTTGGGAAACACCATATATTTT
TRBV14	-	TRBD2	TRBJ2-2	CASSQAPFGTRNTGELFF	TGTGCCAGCAGCCAAGCCCCTTTCGGGACTAGAAACACCGGGGAGCTGTTTTTT
TRBV28	few	-	TRBJ2-7	CASSFNPAEKQYF	TGTGCCAGCAGTTTTAATCCAGCGGAGAAGCAGTACTTC
TRBV3-1	-	TRBD2	TRBJ2-1	CACSLRAGGTLINEQFF	TGTGCCTGCAGCCTACGAGCGGGAGGAACCTTAATAAATGAGCAGTTCTTC
TRBV6-5	-	-	TRBJ1-1	CASSSQALMNTEAFF	TGTGCCAGCAGTTCACAGGCTCTGATGAACACTGAAGCTTTCTTT
TRBV3-1	-	TRBD2	TRBJ2-1	CASSQTSPSEQFF	TGTGCCAGCAGCCAGACTAGCCCAAGTGAGCAGTTCTTC
TRBV7-8	-	-	TRBJ2-3	CASSPTETAFTQYF	TGTGCCAGCAGCCCTACAGAGACCGCGTTTACGCAGTATTTT
TRBV6-1	-	-	TRBJ2-3	CASSQSLSSDTQYF	TGTGCCAGCAGCCAGAGCCTGAGCTCAGATACGCAGTATTTT
TRBV19	few	-	TRBJ1-1	CASRTGSDRRDGTEAFF	TGTGCCAGTAGGACTGGGTCGGACAGAAGGGATGGGACTGAAGCTTTCTTT
TRBV15	-	-	TRBJ2-3	CATSKGSEGDTQYF	TGTGCCACCAGCAAGGGGTCTGAAGGAGATACGCAGTATTTT
TRBV3-1	few	TRBD1	TRBJ2-2	CASSHVGGQGNTGELFF	TGTGCCAGCAGCCACGTTGGGGGACAGGGAAACACCGGGGAGCTGTTTTTT
TRBV29-1	few	-	TRBJ2-5	CSVEEGGGTQYF	TGCAGCGTTGAAGAAGGGGGGGGGACCCAGTACTTC
TRBV7-9	few	-	TRBJ2-3	CASSLGGYRGTDTQYF	TGTGCCAGCAGCTTAGGAGGCTACCGGGGCACAGATACGCAGTATTTT
TRBV7-8	-	-	TRBJ2-5	CASSLQRVRETQYF	TGTGCCAGCAGCCTCCAAAGGGTGCGGGAGACCCAGTACTTC
TRBV29-1	few	TRBD2	TRBJ2-7	CSVRGVRYEQYF	TGCAGCGTTCGGGGGGTTCGCTACGAGCAGTACTTC
TRBV29-1	-	-	TRBJ1-2	CSVETGNYGYTF	TGCAGCGTTGAAACAGGGAATTATGGCTACACCTTC
TRBV27	-	-	TRBJ2-2	CASSLLQENTGELFF	TGTGCCAGCAGTTTATTACAGGAAAACACCGGGGAGCTGTTTTTT
TRBV20-1	few	-	TRBJ2-7	CSPKLGAYEQYF	TGCAGTCCAAAGCTGGGCGCCTACGAGCAGTACTTC
TRBV7-2	-	-	TRBJ2-3	CASSEPISDTQYF	TGTGCCAGCAGCGAGCCTATATCAGATACGCAGTATTTT